This T cell receptor beta chain originates from a study of HIV-infected children after antiretroviral therapy interruption. Study at large: Interruption-arm sampling covered weeks 0, 12, interruption end (24 or 48), and about 3 years post-study. Study conclusions and caveats: After treatment interruption started, naive CD4+ CDR3 overlap across time points dropped.

Unique molecular identifiers were included in an RNA-based 3' RACE TCR library. One entry per CDR3 protein results from TCRdb running MiXCR on the 3' RACE reads. Among 90,000 or so distinct CDR3 sequences listed, about 6.3% were seen once. The treatment: PENTA 11 planned treatment interruption arm or continuous ART arm. This clonotype was detected ten times or more. Its specificity is not known. The V and J ends lost 2 bases and 1 base respectively, with 13 bases between them. The V gene's germline CDR1 is SGHVS and CDR2 FQNEAQ. This CDR3 region has 16 residues. The material was CD45RA+ CD4+ T cells from PBMCs, pooled from several time points, obtained from a donor given antiretroviral therapy, either interrupted or continuous. Subset of the sample: naive CD4+ CD45RA+ CD45RO- T cells. The origin of this receptor is a pool of human donors with HIV. This rearrangement joins TRBV7-8 to TRBJ2-3; weak D call: TRBD2 (6 bases). The CDR3 region has the DNA TGTGCCAGCAGCTTATCTGGAGGGATCCGCACAGATACGCAGTATTTT. Amino acid sequence: CASSLSGGIRTDTQYF.